This T cell receptor beta chain was identified during a study of blood T cells in healthy people across ages. Study observations and caveats: Donors of long life had a larger count of naive CD4+ cells and greater diversity than aged donors. There was a strong correlation between TCR beta diversity and naive T cell percentage.

Then a second PCR, running about 6 to 12 cycles, was carried out with a sample-barcoded 5' primer and a J-beta primer mix. TCRdb re-derived calls from the 5' RACE reads in MiXCR, one entry per CDR3 protein. Of roughly 800,000 distinct CDR3 sequences in the sample, 58% were seen once. This clonotype was seen a handful of times. Antigen specificity is unknown. Every donor gave ten milliliters of peripheral blood. CDR3 length: 15 residues. CDR1 and CDR2 from the germline V gene are SGHTA and FQGNSA. The V and J ends lost 2 bases and 6 bases, in that order; junction bases with no gene match: 2. The sequence was obtained from a man in his thirties or forties in good health. J is TRBJ2-1 and V is TRBV7-2; TRBD2 matches at 12 bases. The source material was blood. The CDR3 sequence: CASSLSSGGVNEQFF. The CDR3 region has the DNA TGTGCCAGCAGCTTATCTAGCGGGGGGGTCAATGAGCAGTTCTTC.